What follows are 9 T cell receptor beta chains derived from one specimen sequenced in a study of low-dose radiotherapy and immunotherapy resistance in tumors. The time point: after trial treatment. Regarding treatment: LDRT plus nivolumab, ipilimumab, low-dose cyclophosphamide and aspirin (RACIN trial). Alpha and beta chains were covered, as first-strand cDNA relied on TRAV- and TRBV-specific primers. For amplifying TCRs, the PCR ran for about 20 cycles with Phusion, which was used together with a constant-region primer and the adapter on the V primers. TCRdb processed the reads anew with MiXCR; each CDR3 protein has one entry. The sample records approximately 100,000 distinct CDR3 sequences, less than 25% being singletons. Material: PBMCs, obtained after low-dose radiotherapy plus immunotherapy. These receptor sequences come from a male donor with prostate cancer.

Concerning this clonotype: With only one base between it and a far larger clone, this is likely a read error. The rearrangement links TRBV6-2 or TRBV6-3 to TRBJ2-7; tentatively, D is TRBD2 (6 bases). The CDR3 is made up of 14 amino acids. CDR1 is MNHEY and CDR2 is SVGEGT in the germline V gene. CDR3 DNA sequence: TGTGCCATCAGTGAAGCGCGGCGGGGTACCGAGCAGTACTTC. It yields the protein CAISEARRGTEQYF.

The table lists this clonotype with many counts. This chain connects TRBV30 to TRBJ1-1, with no clear D. V was pared by 7 bases and J by 3 bases, with 15 bases between. CDR3 size: 13 residues. From germline, CDR1 is GTSNPN and CDR2 SVGIG (reference sequence). CDR3 loop: CASASSGYTEAFF. CDR3 in DNA: TGTGCCTCGGCCTCTTCCGGGTACACTGAAGCTTTCTTT.

This clonotype occurred many times. At one end, the junction sequence differs from germline, possibly due to a read error. This chain's CDR3 is CASSFGADTQYF. In nucleotides, the CDR3 is TGTGCCAGCAGCTTTGGCGCAGATACGCAGTATTTT. The chain combines TRBV5-1 with TRBJ2-3; D is uncertain. This CDR3 spans 12 amino acids. From germline, CDR1 is SGHRS and CDR2 YFSETQ.

The chain combines TRBV6-2 or TRBV6-3 with TRBJ2-2, with D maybe TRBD1 (6 bases). This CDR3 spans 14 amino acids. CDR1 and CDR2 from the germline V gene are MNHEY and SVGEGT. Trimming cost V 6 bases and J 7 bases, with 15 bases left between them. The CDR3 DNA follows: TGTGCCAGCAGCGGGACACTTGACGTCGGGGAGCTGTTTTTT. Amino acid sequence: CASSGTLDVGELFF.

The sample holds many counts of this clonotype. The gene calls are TRBV7-6 and TRBJ2-7, with 9 nucleotides matching TRBD2. The junction had 7 bases not matched to a gene; V was cut back by 5 bases and J by 5 bases. The length of the CDR3 is 14 residues. The germline V gene encodes CDR1 SGHVS and CDR2 FNYEAQ. In DNA form, the CDR3 reads TGTGCCAGCAGCCCGCAGCGGGGGGTAGACGAGCAGTACTTC. It codes for CASSPQRGVDEQYF.

This clonotype was counted ten times or more. The gene calls are TRBV11-2 and TRBJ2-1; 9 bases agree with TRBD2. Germline V gene lookup returns CDR1 SGHAT and CDR2 FQNNGV. V shed 5 bases, J shed 8 bases, and the junction held 7 bases outside the gene matches. This CDR3 has 14 residues. The CDR3 bases are TGTGCCAGCAGCCGAGCGGGGGGCGGATATGAGCAGTTCTTC. The encoded protein is CASSRAGGGYEQFF. Based on the CDR3 plus reference TRBV11-2 and TRBJ2-1, the full variable domain is EAGVAQSPRYKIIEKRQSVAFWCNPISGHATLYWYQQILGQGPKLLIQFQNNGVVDDSQLPKDRFSAERLKGVDSTLKIQPAKLEDSAVYLCASSRAGGGYEQFFGPGTRLTVL.

In its sample, this clonotype ranks as medium-sized. The rearrangement joins TRBV5-6 to TRBJ2-1; TRBD2 matches at 7 bases. The CDR3 runs 16 residues. Germline CDR1 reads SGHDT; CDR2 reads YYEEEE. Trimming removed 3 bases from V and 0 bases from J; junction bases left unmatched: 6. The CDR3 reads CASSWKTGGSYNEQFF. In DNA form, the CDR3 reads TGTGCCAGCAGCTGGAAAACGGGGGGCTCCTACAATGAGCAGTTCTTC.

This clonotype was seen repeatedly, ten times or more. DNA of the CDR3: TGCGCCAGCAGTGAGGGGGCGGGGGGTCCGGGCTACAATGAGCAGTTCTTC. It translates to CASSEGAGGPGYNEQFF. The genes are TRBV10-2 and TRBJ2-1, with TRBD2 matching over 8 bases. This CDR3 is 17 amino acids long. Germline V gene sequence: CDR1 WSHSY, CDR2 SAAADI. V trimming: 2 bases; J trimming: 3 bases; junction bases outside the gene matches: 9.

This clonotype has more than one count but fewer than ten. The chain is built from TRBV7-6 and TRBJ2-7; D gene unclear. The CDR3 spans 13 residues. Germline CDR1 and CDR2: SGHVS and FNYEAQ. V dropped 1 base and J dropped 3 bases, with 7 bases sitting between them. This chain's CDR3 is CASSLGQVYEQYF. CDR3 coding DNA: TGTGCCAGCAGCTTAGGGCAGGTCTACGAGCAGTACTTC.